These 23 T cell receptor beta chains were all obtained from the same sample, sequenced in a study of cytomegalovirus exposure and HLA in healthy donors. PCR was performed using 60 Vbeta and 13 Jbeta primers. Repertoires were generated with immunoSEQ multiplex PCR, while TCRdb's copy carries only in-frame clones and drops some. Altogether approximately 160,000 clones are present, about 78% being singletons, with the ten largest covering under 15%. The sample taken for sequencing was PBMCs. The origin of the receptors is a woman between 45 and 65 years old in good health and CMV-seropositive.

The chain uses TRBV4-2 and TRBJ2-3, with TRBD2 matching 11 bases. Germline V gene lookup returns CDR1 LGHNA and CDR2 YNFKEQ. V shed 1 base, J shed 11 bases, and the junction held 11 bases outside the gene matches. This CDR3 comprises 16 residues. Written as DNA, the CDR3 is TGTGCCAGCAGCCAAGCCACGCGTAGCGGGGGGGTCGTGCAGTATTTT. The encoded protein is CASSQATRSGGVVQYF.

The chain has TRBV5-1 and TRBJ2-5, with 8 nucleotides matching TRBD1. Losses at the gene ends were 2 bases for V and 2 bases for J; bases not matched to a gene: 8. This CDR3 region has 16 residues. The germline V gene encodes CDR1 SGHRS and CDR2 YFSETQ. The CDR3 bases are TGCGCCAGCAGCTTAACAGGGGGAGTTCGACAAGAGACCCAGTACTTC. This gives the protein CASSLTGGVRQETQYF.

The chain has TRBV4-1 and TRBJ1-5; D not certain. The CDR3 is 14 amino acids. Trimming removed 0 bases at V and 5 bases at J, with 8 bases between. Germline V gene data show CDR1 as MGHRA and CDR2 as YSYEKL. The CDR3 DNA is TGCGCCAGCAGCCAAGATCCCGGGTATCAGCCCCAGCATTTT. Its protein product is CASSQDPGYQPQHF.

The chain joins TRBV5-8 to TRBJ2-3; D perhaps matches TRBD2 (10 bases). CDR3 length: 18 amino acids. The V gene's germline CDR1 is SGHTS and CDR2 YDEGEE. V lost 2 bases and J lost 6, with 25 bases in between. The CDR3 spells CASSLQGATAGGRDTQYF. The CDR3 nucleotides read TGTGCCAGCAGCTTACAGGGGGCCACAGCGGGGGGGCGGGATACGCAGTATTTT.

The rearrangement links TRBV27 to TRBJ2-3; D gene uncertain. The length of the CDR3 is 14 residues. Germline loops: CDR1 MNHEY, CDR2 SMNVEV (reference sequence). The V end was cut by 3 bases, the J end by 0 bases, with 7 bases between. The CDR3 nucleotides are TGTGCCAGCAGTTTCCTAGACAGCACAGATACGCAGTATTTT. Translated, it gives CASSFLDSTDTQYF.

This clone appeared once. This chain joins TRBV6-5 and TRBJ2-5; tentatively, D is TRBD2 (5 bases). With 7 bases removed from V and 5 bases from J, the gap between germline ends came to 17 bases. CDR1 is MNHEY, CDR2 SVGAGI, per germline. CDR3 size: 14 residues. The CDR3 is CASNLRGPSETQYF. CDR3 in DNA: TGTGCCAGCAACCTACGTGGACCTAGCGAGACCCAGTACTTC.

The gene calls are TRBV7-9 and TRBJ2-7, with a tentative D call TRBD2 (5 bases). The CDR3 spans 16 residues. The V and J ends lost 2 bases and 7 bases respectively, with 21 bases between them. Germline assignment: CDR1 SEHNR and CDR2 FQNEAQ (reference sequence). The CDR3 DNA follows: TGTGCCAGCAGCTTATCTTCGTCCGGGGTAGTGGGGGAGCAGTACTTC. Amino acids: CASSLSSSGVVGEQYF.

This chain joins TRBV5-1 and TRBJ2-7; TRBD2 aligns across 8 bases. Germline lookup yields CDR1 SGHRS and CDR2 YFSETQ. The CDR3 has 14 residues. The J segment lost 6 bases and the V segment lost 5 bases, leaving 10 bases of the junction unmatched. The chain's CDR3 is CASSETSVVGEQYF. Written as DNA, the CDR3 is TGCGCCAGCAGTGAGACTAGCGTGGTTGGCGAGCAGTACTTC. Using reference TRBV5-1 and TRBJ2-7 for the parts outside the CDR3, the full variable domain is KAGVTQTPRYLIKTRGQQVTLSCSPISGHRSVSWYQQTPGQGLQFLFEYFSETQRNKGNFPGRFSGRQFSNSRSEMNVSTLELGDSALYLCASSETSVVGEQYFGPGTRLTVT.

V and J are TRBV29-1 and TRBJ1-2, with D perhaps matching TRBD1 (6 bases). Trimming took off 1 base at V and 8 bases at J, with 11 bases between the two ends. CDR3 length: 12 residues. CDR1 is SQVTM and CDR2 is ANQGSEA in the germline V gene. The CDR3 nucleotides read TGCAGCGTTGAAGGAGGGGGGGGAGGCTACACCTTC. The encoded protein is CSVEGGGGGYTF.

Notes on this clone: At one of its ends the junction is not consistent with the germline gene, which may arise from a read error. The rearrangement joins TRBV6-1 to TRBJ1-2; D is unresolved. The CDR3 runs to 14 residues. The germline V gene encodes CDR1 MNHNS and CDR2 SASEGT. The chain's CDR3 is CANSEGHRGRGYTF. CDR3 in DNA: TGTGCCAACAGTGAAGGTCACCGCGGGAGGGGCTACACCTTC.

This clone was observed once. The CDR3 nucleotides read TGCGCCAGCAACACCATGTCAGGGAACTATGGCTACACCTTC. It specifies CASNTMSGNYGYTF. The J gene is TRBJ1-2, the V gene TRBV5-1; possible D gene TRBD1, 5 bases. CDR1 is SGHRS, CDR2 YFSETQ, per germline. The V and J ends lost 6 bases and 2 bases respectively, with 14 bases between them. The CDR3 runs 14 residues.

In DNA, the CDR3 is TGTGCCAGCAGTGAAAGTCTAGCGGGGAATGAGCAGTTCTTC. Translating it yields CASSESLAGNEQFF. The V and J genes are TRBV2 and TRBJ2-1; the match to TRBD2 covers 9 bases. CDR1 is SNHLY, CDR2 FYNNEI, per germline. J gave up 7 bases and V 2 bases, and 3 bases lay outside the gene matches. The length of the CDR3 is 14 residues.

This chain joins TRBV7-9 and TRBJ2-3; no clear D. Between the trimmed V and J ends, which lost 5 bases and 0 bases, there was a span of 15 bases. Germline CDR1 is SEHNR and CDR2 is FQNEAQ (reference sequence). CDR3 length equals 16 residues. This CDR3 reads CASSRISLSSTDTQYF. DNA of the CDR3: TGTGCCAGCAGCCGAATTAGCTTATCTAGCACAGATACGCAGTATTTT.

The V call is TRBV9, the J call TRBJ2-3, with D unclear. The V gene's germline CDR1 is SGDLS and CDR2 YYNGEE. Trimming removed 0 bases at V and 0 bases at J, with 11 bases between. This CDR3 contains 16 residues. The CDR3: CASSVEGSPSTDTQYF. DNA of the CDR3: TGTGCCAGCAGCGTAGAAGGTAGCCCAAGCACAGATACGCAGTATTTT.

The gene calls are TRBV10-3 and TRBJ1-3; tentatively, D is TRBD1 (5 bases). Germline V CDR1 and CDR2: ENHRY, SYGVKD. Trimming cost V 6 bases and J 7 bases, with 16 bases left between them. There are 14 residues in the CDR3. CDR3: CAIREGVFGNTIYF. The CDR3 region has the DNA TGTGCCATCAGGGAAGGGGTTTTCGGGAACACCATATATTTT.

The J gene is TRBJ2-7, the V gene TRBV7-9; 10 bases agree with TRBD1. V lost 5 bases to trimming and J lost 4 bases; unmatched junction nucleotides: 5. CDR3 length equals 14 residues. Germline V gene lookup returns CDR1 SEHNR and CDR2 FQNEAQ (reference sequence). CDR3 nucleotide sequence: TGTGCCAGCAGCCGTGACAGGGGGCAATACGAGCAGTACTTC. It codes for CASSRDRGQYEQYF.

This clone was counted a few times. The chain is built from TRBV4-1 and TRBJ2-7; 10 nucleotides line up with TRBD2. V lost 3 bases, J lost 5 bases, and 16 bases stayed unmatched. This CDR3 has 18 amino acids. The germline V gene encodes CDR1 MGHRA and CDR2 YSYEKL. The CDR3, as DNA: TGCGCCAGCAGCCAGGGCGGTTATAGCGGGGGGCCGCGGGACGAGCAGTACTTC. This codes for CASSQGGYSGGPRDEQYF.

The gene calls are TRBV7-9 and TRBJ1-6; a weak D match, TRBD1 (6 bases). Germline CDR1 and CDR2: SEHNR and FQNEAQ (reference sequence). This CDR3 comprises 14 residues. V lost 5 bases, J lost 8 bases, and 13 bases lay in between. In DNA form, the CDR3 reads TGTGCCAGCAGCCGCGGACAGAGCGATTCACCCCTCCACTTT. It is translated as CASSRGQSDSPLHF.

This chain links TRBV5-6 with TRBJ1-3; D not resolved. The CDR3 contains 15 residues. The V gene lost 0 bases and the J gene lost 0 bases, with 7 bases spanning the gap. Germline V gene data show CDR1 as SGHDT and CDR2 as YYEEEE. CDR3 in amino acids: CASSLGGFSGNTIYF. CDR3 coding DNA: TGTGCCAGCAGCTTGGGAGGTTTCTCTGGAAACACCATATATTTT. Full variable domain (remainder filled in from reference TRBV5-6 and TRBJ1-3): DAGVTQSPTHLIKTRGQQVTLRCSPKSGHDTVSWYQQALGQGPQFIFQYYEEEERQRGNFPDRFSGHQFPNYSSELNVNALLLGDSALYLCASSLGGFSGNTIYFGEGSWLTVV.

The J gene is TRBJ2-7, the V gene TRBV5-4; D perhaps matches TRBD1 (5 bases). The CDR3 is made up of 13 amino acids. Per the germline V gene, CDR1 is SGHNT and CDR2 is YYREEE (reference sequence). Trimming stripped 0 bases from V and 3 bases from J, with 7 bases between. The CDR3, as DNA: TGTGCCAGCAGCTTGGACAGGATCTACGAGCAGTACTTC. Residues: CASSLDRIYEQYF.

The rearrangement links TRBV6-1 to TRBJ1-2, with 7 bases lining up with TRBD1. The V and J ends lost 5 bases and 5 bases, in that order; junction bases with no gene match: 5. From germline, CDR1 is MNHNS and CDR2 SASEGT. The CDR3 runs 13 residues. The CDR3 loop reads CASSIPGQYGYTF. The DNA of the CDR3 is TGTGCCAGCAGTATTCCGGGACAGTATGGCTACACCTTC.

This clone came up a few times. The chain links TRBV5-8 to TRBJ1-3; tentatively, D is TRBD1 (6 bases). Germline loops: CDR1 SGHTS, CDR2 YDEGEE. The CDR3 has 15 residues. Trimming shortened V by 3 bases and J by 4 bases, and 14 bases separated the two germline ends. The CDR3 nucleotides are TGTGCCAGCAGCTCGTACAGGGTGGGAGGAAACACCATATATTTT. This codes for CASSSYRVGGNTIYF.

The rearrangement joins TRBV10-3 to TRBJ1-3, with D uncertain. With 0 bases removed from V and 7 bases from J, the gap between germline ends came to 13 bases. CDR1 and CDR2 from the germline V gene are ENHRY and SYGVKD. CDR3 length: 15 residues. DNA for the CDR3: TGTGCCATCAGTGAGTCGGGGAGAGCAGTTAACACCATATATTTT. This encodes CAISESGRAVNTIYF.